These T cell receptor beta chains were read from a single sample in a study of cytomegalovirus exposure and HLA in healthy donors. Sequencing used immunoSEQ multiplex PCR; TCRdb keeps in-frame clones, though not all of them. The table has about 130,000 clones, over 80% seen once; the top ten hold 20%. Sequences were obtained from PBMCs. The receptors originated from a man aged 18 to 35 in good health and CMV-seropositive. The CDR3 runs from the conserved cysteine through the conserved F or W. The D gene is left open where the match is weak. Size tells how often a clone was seen (once, few, many) or the class of an expanded clone, and some rows leave it out.

>TRBJ2-7|.|.|TRBV5-1|13
TGCGCCAGCAGCTTCGACGGGAACTACGAGCAGTACTTC
CASSFDGNYEQYF
>TRBJ2-1|.|.|TRBV14|14
TGTGCCAGCAGCCATGACCGGGACTCCGTTGAGCAGTTCTTC
CASSHDRDSVEQFF
>TRBJ2-7|.|.|TRBV5-1|11
TGCGCCAGCAGGGGGAGCGGGGAGCAGTACTTC
CASRGSGEQYF
>TRBJ2-1|TRBD1|.|TRBV11-2|15
TGTGCCAGCAGCCCGGACAGGGCTTCCTACAATGAGCAGTTCTTC
CASSPDRASYNEQFF
>TRBJ2-7|.|few|TRBV7-9|15
TGTGCCAGCAGCCAGGGCTGGGGCCCCTCATACGAGCAGTACTTC
CASSQGWGPSYEQYF
>TRBJ1-1|.|.|TRBV19|13
TGTGCCAGTAGCCGTACAGAGAACACTGAAGCTTTCTTT
CASSRTENTEAFF
>TRBJ1-1|.|few|TRBV10-3|11
TGTGCCATCAGCTCAGGGTTTGAAGCTTTCTTT
CAISSGFEAFF
>TRBJ2-1|TRBD2|once|TRBV2|14
TGTGCCAGCAGTGTAGGGAGGGATAATGGTGAGCAGTTCTTC
CASSVGRDNGEQFF
>TRBJ1-2|.|.|TRBV6-1|13
TGTGCCAGCAGTCGAGGGGAGGACTATGGCTACACCTTC
CASSRGEDYGYTF
>TRBJ1-6|.|.|TRBV28|15
TGTGCCAGCAGTTTAGGAGGGGCTTATAATTCACCCCTCCACTTT
CASSLGGAYNSPLHF
>TRBJ2-1|.|once|TRBV27|12
TGTGCCAGCAGTTCACTAGGCAATGAGCAGTTCTTC
CASSSLGNEQFF
>TRBJ1-3|.|.|TRBV4-1|15
TGCGCCAGCGGAGGCCCGGGAAACACTGGAAACACCATATATTTT
CASGGPGNTGNTIYF
>TRBJ2-5|.|.|TRBV2|17
TGTGCCAGCAGTGCTGGGGGGTCGGCTACTGGGGGAGAGACCCAGTACTTC
CASSAGGSATGGETQYF
>TRBJ1-5|TRBD1|few|TRBV28|15
TGTGCCAGCAGTTCCCGACAGGGGCTTGATCAGCCCCAGCATTTT
CASSSRQGLDQPQHF
>TRBJ1-5|TRBD1|.|TRBV6-6|16
TGTGCCAGCAGCTTGGACAGGATTTGGGGCAATCAGCCCCAGCATTTT
CASSLDRIWGNQPQHF
>TRBJ1-3|.|few|TRBV27|15
TGTGCCAGCAGTTTCAGCCAGGGTACTGGAAACACCATATATTTT
CASSFSQGTGNTIYF
>TRBJ2-3|TRBD1|.|TRBV7-9|15
TGTGCCAGCACCCCGTGGGGACAGGACACAGATACGCAGTATTTT
CASTPWGQDTDTQYF
>TRBJ1-2|TRBD1|.|TRBV2|15
TGTGCCAGCAGGGAGGAAGGGACAGGGGATTTGGGCTACACCTTC
CASREEGTGDLGYTF